Shown below are 30 T cell receptor beta chains from a single sample sequenced in a study of T cells in Graves' hyperthyroidism and ophthalmopathy. There were TCR beta CDR3 regions amplified from RNA transcripts. A set of HTBI primers served as the primers for a first-round RT-PCR of the TCR CDR3. TCRdb re-derived calls from the multiplex PCR reads in MiXCR, one entry per CDR3 protein. Here the sample spans roughly 350,000 distinct CDR3 sequences, around 15% being singletons. Sequenced: blood. The origin of the receptors is a woman in her twenties or thirties with Graves' ophthalmopathy.

Ten or more counts support this clonotype. The chain has TRBV27 and TRBJ1-2, with 7 bases lining up with TRBD1. The CDR3 sequence is 15 residues long. The germline V gene encodes CDR1 MNHEY and CDR2 SMNVEV (reference sequence). The ends lost 5 bases at V and 3 bases at J; junction bases unmatched: 9. Here the CDR3 reads CASSITTGTDYGYTF. The CDR3 nucleotides read TGTGCCAGCAGTATAACGACAGGGACCGACTATGGCTACACCTTC.

In its sample, this clonotype was seen a few times. The chain uses TRBV7-9 and TRBJ2-1, with 10 bases identical to TRBD2. The CDR3 has 15 amino acids. Trimming cost V 4 bases and J 10 bases; bases outside gene matches: 10. CDR1 and CDR2 from the germline V gene are SEHNR and FQNEAQ (reference sequence). CDR3 loop: CASSYGTSVGEEQFF. CDR3 in DNA: TGTGCCAGCAGCTATGGGACTAGCGTTGGTGAGGAGCAGTTCTTC.

This clonotype has only a few counts. The chain is built from TRBV6-1 and TRBJ2-6; D is unclear. V was cut by 7 bases and J by 3 bases, with 7 bases left in between. Germline lookup yields CDR1 MNHNS and CDR2 SASEGT. The CDR3 has 13 amino acids. The CDR3 reads CASTWGGANVLTF. The CDR3 DNA reads as TGTGCCAGCACCTGGGGTGGGGCCAACGTCCTGACTTTC.

This sequence joins TRBV28 and TRBJ2-7; TRBD1 matches at 11 bases. Germline V gene lookup returns CDR1 MDHEN and CDR2 SYDVKM. The CDR3 covers 15 residues. Trimming cost V 7 bases and J 2 bases; bases outside gene matches: 7. The CDR3 DNA is TGTGCCAGCACCAATAGGACAGGGGGCACCTACGAGCAGTACTTC. Translating gives CASTNRTGGTYEQYF. The variable domain in full, with the rest retrieved from reference TRBV28 and TRBJ2-7, is DVKVTQSSRYLVKRTGEKVFLECVQDMDHENMFWYRQDPGLGLRLIYFSYDVKMKEKGDIPEGYSVSREKKERFSLILESASTNQTSMYLCASTNRTGGTYEQYFGPGTRLTVT.

The gene calls are TRBV12-3 or TRBV12-4 and TRBJ2-5; 7 bases are shared with TRBD2. The trim removed 8 bases at V and 7 bases at J, leaving 13 bases unmatched. The CDR3 spans 14 residues. CDR3 in amino acids: CASRGDSGRGTQYF. DNA of the CDR3: TGTGCCAGCCGGGGGGATTCTGGTAGGGGGACCCAGTACTTC.

The table lists this clonotype with many counts. V usage is TRBV24-1 and J usage is TRBJ2-3; D perhaps matches TRBD1 (6 bases). This CDR3 has 15 amino acids. Germline CDR1 reads KGHDR; CDR2 reads SFDVKD. V lost 4 bases, J lost 3 bases, and 13 bases lay in between. The CDR3 DNA sequence: TGTGCCACCAGTGACCCGACAGGTCGAACAGATACGCAGTATTTT. Protein sequence: CATSDPTGRTDTQYF.

This clonotype was recorded many times. The chain carries TRBV28 and TRBJ1-2; TRBD1 might be the D (5 bases). The V gene lost 2 bases and the J gene lost 6 bases, with 10 bases spanning the gap. The CDR3 sequence is 13 residues long. CDR1 MDHEN and CDR2 SYDVKM come from the germline V gene. The DNA of the CDR3 is TGTGCCAGCAGTTTAAGCGACAGTAATGGCTACACCTTC. This sequence encodes CASSLSDSNGYTF.

This clonotype was counted at least ten times. The J gene is TRBJ2-7, the V gene TRBV10-3, with unresolved D. The V gene's germline CDR1 is ENHRY and CDR2 SYGVKD. The length of the CDR3 is 16 residues. Trimming removed 2 bases from V and 1 base from J, with 15 bases in between. In nucleotides, the CDR3 is TGTGCCATCAGTGAGGGTGGCTTTTCTGGGTCCTACGAGCAGTACTTC. It encodes CAISEGGFSGSYEQYF.

There are many counts of this clonotype. The chain is built from TRBV2 and TRBJ2-7, with D maybe TRBD1 (6 bases). CDR1 is SNHLY, CDR2 FYNNEI, per germline. The CDR3 totals 15 residues. Trimming cost V 8 bases and J 2 bases, with 19 bases left between them. In DNA, the CDR3 is TGTGCCAGCGCCAGAGGACAGCAAGGTCCCTACGAGCAGTACTTC. Encoded protein: CASARGQQGPYEQYF.

This clonotype was found many times. The J gene is TRBJ2-3, the V gene TRBV27; 9 bases match TRBD2. CDR1 and CDR2 from the germline V gene are MNHEY and SMNVEV (reference sequence). Losses at the gene ends were 1 base for V and 2 bases for J; bases not matched to a gene: 13. The CDR3 loop spans 19 amino acids. The CDR3 is CASSLFTPETSGVTDTQYF. DNA of the CDR3: TGTGCCAGCAGTTTATTTACCCCCGAGACTAGCGGTGTCACAGATACGCAGTATTTT.

This clonotype was observed many times. The gene calls are TRBV2 and TRBJ2-5; unclear D gene. The germline V gene encodes CDR1 SNHLY and CDR2 FYNNEI. The CDR3 consists of 13 residues. The germline V and J ends were trimmed by 6 bases and 2 bases, with 10 bases remaining between them. The CDR3 spells CASSKSRQETQYF. Written as DNA, the CDR3 is TGTGCCAGCAGCAAAAGCAGGCAAGAGACCCAGTACTTC.

This clonotype was seen ten or more times. The J gene is TRBJ2-5, the V gene TRBV13; tentatively, D is TRBD2 (5 bases). V shed 1 base and J shed 2 bases, with 8 bases lying between them. Germline CDR1 PRHDT, CDR2 FYEKMQ (reference sequence). The CDR3 is 14 amino acids. CDR3 nucleotides: TGTGCCAGCAGCTTAGTCGGGGATCAAGAGACCCAGTACTTC. As protein: CASSLVGDQETQYF.

For this clonotype: This could be a read error, since a much larger clone is one nucleotide away. The chain is built from TRBV4-2 and TRBJ2-1, with 9 bases fitting TRBD1. V was pared by 3 bases and J by 3 bases, with 6 bases of the junction left unmatched. Germline V lookup: CDR1 LGHNA, CDR2 YNFKEQ. The CDR3 length is 16 residues. In nucleotides, the CDR3 is TGTGCCAGCAGCCAGACCGGGACAGGGATCTACAATGAGCAGTTCTTC. Translation gives CASSQTGTGIYNEQFF.

This chain joins TRBV9 and TRBJ2-3, with 14 nucleotides matching TRBD2. Germline CDR1 is SGDLS and CDR2 is YYNGEE. The CDR3 runs 17 residues. V was pared by 4 bases and J by 1 base, with 5 bases of the junction left unmatched. DNA of the CDR3: TGTGCCAGCAGCCCAAAGGGACTAGCGGGGGGCACAGATACGCAGTATTTT. Translated: CASSPKGLAGGTDTQYF.

In its sample, this clonotype was seen a few times. The genes are TRBV10-3 and TRBJ1-4, with D uncertain. Germline CDR1 ENHRY, CDR2 SYGVKD. This CDR3 is 15 amino acids long. V lost 0 bases, J lost 9 bases, and 14 bases lay in between. The CDR3 loop reads CAISESGSGLKKLFF. In nucleotides, the CDR3 is TGTGCCATCAGTGAGTCGGGGTCTGGCTTGAAAAAACTGTTTTTT.

This clonotype was seen at least ten times. V usage is TRBV20-1 and J usage is TRBJ2-7, with D possibly being TRBD1 (5 bases). The germline V and J ends were trimmed by 3 bases and 2 bases, with 11 bases remaining between them. Germline V gene data show CDR1 as DFQATT and CDR2 as SNEGSKA (reference sequence). CDR3 length: 13 residues. The CDR3 sequence is CSASHRYAYEQYF. CDR3 sequence (DNA): TGCAGTGCTAGCCACAGGTACGCCTACGAGCAGTACTTC.

Ten or more counts support this clonotype. The gene calls are TRBV6-1 and TRBJ2-1, with D perhaps TRBD2 (7 bases). Deletions cut 1 base from V and 10 bases from J, with 14 bases between. The CDR3 has 14 residues. Germline CDR1 reads MNHNS; CDR2 reads SASEGT. In nucleotides, the CDR3 is TGTGCCAGCAGTGAAGGAGGGGGGGCAACCGAGCAGTTCTTC. This encodes CASSEGGGATEQFF.

This clonotype was seen a handful of times. CDR3 in amino acids: CATSDRSFYGYTF. In DNA, the CDR3 is TGTGCCACCAGTGACCGATCCTTTTATGGCTACACCTTC. The V call is TRBV24-1, the J call TRBJ1-2; D uncertain. V was shortened by 4 bases and J by 5 bases, with 10 bases between the two germline ends. The CDR3 sequence is 13 residues long. Germline CDR1 is KGHDR and CDR2 is SFDVKD.

Ten or more counts support this clonotype. The CDR3 sequence: CASRPGTENSPLHF. DNA for the CDR3: TGTGCCAGCAGACCCGGGACGGAGAATTCACCCCTCCACTTT. This rearrangement joins TRBV3-1 to TRBJ1-6, with D maybe TRBD1 (5 bases). The V end was cut by 6 bases, the J end by 7 bases, with 13 bases between. This CDR3 comprises 14 residues. Germline V gene lookup returns CDR1 LGHDT and CDR2 YNNKEL (reference sequence).

This clonotype appeared many times. The rearrangement joins TRBV11-3 to TRBJ1-1; D ambiguous. This CDR3 comprises 13 residues. V lost 2 bases and J 3 bases, leaving 7 bases between the germline ends. Germline V gives CDR1 SGHNT, CDR2 YENEEA. This CDR3 is CASSLSGDTEAFF. The CDR3 nucleotides are TGTGCCAGCAGCTTATCCGGGGACACTGAAGCTTTCTTT.

In its sample, this clonotype was seen a few times. Possible read error: a much larger clone is one base away. The chain carries TRBV7-2 and TRBJ2-1, with no clear D. CDR1 and CDR2 (germline): SGHTA, FQGNSA. The V gene lost 5 bases and the J gene lost 5 bases, with 13 bases spanning the gap. The CDR3 is 14 amino acids. This chain's CDR3 is CASSRLRMDNEQFF. CDR3 in DNA: TGTGCCAGCAGCCGGCTCAGGATGGACAATGAGCAGTTCTTC.

This clonotype appeared many times. The chain combines TRBV20-1 with TRBJ2-7; D not certain. Germline V gene lookup returns CDR1 DFQATT and CDR2 SNEGSKA (reference sequence). This CDR3 is 10 amino acids long. Trimming left V 3 bases short and J 3 bases short, with 3 bases between. This chain's CDR3 is CSARGYEQYF. The CDR3 bases are TGCAGTGCTAGGGGCTACGAGCAGTACTTC.

This clonotype was counted many times. V usage is TRBV7-9 and J usage is TRBJ1-1; D remains unclear. The CDR3 has 15 residues. Germline-derived CDR1 and CDR2 are SEHNR and FQNEAQ (reference sequence). V shed 1 base and J shed 5 bases, with 14 bases lying between them. The CDR3 coding sequence is TGTGCCAGCAGCTTAGTATACGGCTGGAGAACTGAAGCTTTCTTT. It codes for CASSLVYGWRTEAFF.

This clonotype was observed many times. V is TRBV30 and J is TRBJ2-2; 7 bases line up with TRBD2. The CDR3 is 15 residues long. With V trimmed by 3 bases and J by 3 bases, 7 bases remained unmatched. From germline, CDR1 is GTSNPN and CDR2 SVGIG (reference sequence). DNA of the CDR3: TGTGCCTGGAGCCGGGGGGACTATTACACCGGGGAGCTGTTTTTT. The encoded protein is CAWSRGDYYTGELFF.

This clonotype was found many times. The chain is built from TRBV27 and TRBJ1-5; possibly TRBD1 for D (5 bases). V lost 8 bases and J lost 5, with 22 bases in between. CDR1 MNHEY and CDR2 SMNVEV come from the germline V gene (reference sequence). This CDR3 region has 16 residues. CDR3 in DNA: TGTGCCAGCGGTCCCGTCATATCAGGGATATATCAGCCCCAGCATTTT. Translating it yields CASGPVISGIYQPQHF.

In the case of this clonotype: This may be a read error, as it is one base from a much larger clone. The chain combines TRBV4-1 with TRBJ2-2; D possibly corresponds to TRBD2 (6 bases). Looked up from germline, CDR1 is MGHRA and CDR2 is YSYEKL. CDR3 length: 16 residues. The CDR3 protein is CASSQGGASLTGKLFF. The CDR3 DNA sequence: TGCGCCAGCAGCCAAGGCGGGGCTAGCCTCACCGGGAAGCTGTTTTTT.

Remarks on this clonotype: A read error may be the cause here, since a much bigger clone is one base away. CDR3 bases: TGTGCCAGCAGTCTTGGACAGGGGAGGGAGTTCTTC. It yields the protein CASSLGQGREFF. The V and J genes are TRBV12-3 or TRBV12-4 and TRBJ2-1; 9 bases map to TRBD1. With 5 bases clipped from V and 14 bases from J, the junction kept 7 bases outside the gene matches. The CDR3 runs 12 residues.

V and J are TRBV9 and TRBJ2-1, with D hard to call. This CDR3 region has 15 residues. Between the trimmed V and J ends, which lost 2 bases and 0 bases, there was a span of 9 bases. Germline-derived CDR1 and CDR2 are SGDLS and YYNGEE. The CDR3 sequence: CASSVVQGSYNEQFF. In DNA, the CDR3 is TGTGCCAGCAGCGTCGTTCAAGGCTCCTACAATGAGCAGTTCTTC.

This clonotype was detected a few times. This chain joins TRBV9 and TRBJ2-3; 8 nucleotides line up with TRBD2. CDR3 length: 16 residues. The junction had 3 bases not matched to a gene; V was cut back by 0 bases and J by 0 bases. Germline V gene lookup returns CDR1 SGDLS and CDR2 YYNGEE. The CDR3 sequence: CASSVGVAGSTDTQYF. The CDR3 DNA is TGTGCCAGCAGCGTAGGAGTAGCGGGGAGCACAGATACGCAGTATTTT.

This clonotype has only a few counts. The CDR3 loop reads CSAPKTGEQPQHF. CDR3 bases: TGCAGTGCTCCTAAAACAGGGGAACAGCCCCAGCATTTT. The V gene is TRBV20-1, the J gene TRBJ1-5; 7 nucleotides match TRBD1. Germline V CDR1 and CDR2: DFQATT, SNEGSKA (reference sequence). Unmatched junction bases numbered 8, after V lost 5 bases and J lost 7 bases. CDR3 length: 13 residues.